This TCR beta chain stems from a study of shared clonotypes between healthy human individuals. This clone showed up just a few times. Possible read error: a much larger clone is one base away. Other nucleotide sequences in the sample specify the same CDR3. TCRdb's table, derived via immunoSEQ multiplex PCR, lists solely in-frame clones and lacks some. The profile shows 800,000 to 1,200,000 clones, 75% to 80% of them singletons. After removal of 0 bases from V and 4 bases from J, the junction contained 3 bases not matched to a gene. The CDR3 contains 16 residues. Germline V gene sequence: CDR1 SGHRS, CDR2 YFSETQ.

This clonotype was obtained from a man aged 18 to 30 in good health. Some clones in this sample may be carry-over from other donors' samples. Sequenced: memory CD4+ T cells from PBMCs. As for subset: CD45RA-negative fraction. V usage is TRBV5-1 and J usage is TRBJ2-2; TRBD2 matches 10 bases. CDR3 region: CASSLASGRATGELFF. The CDR3 region has the DNA TGCGCCAGCAGCTTGGCCAGCGGGAGGGCCACCGGGGAGCTGTTTTTT. Combining the CDR3 with reference TRBV5-1 and TRBJ2-2 gives the whole variable domain KAGVTQTPRYLIKTRGQQVTLSCSPISGHRSVSWYQQTPGQGLQFLFEYFSETQRNKGNFPGRFSGRQFSNSRSEMNVSTLELGDSALYLCASSLASGRATGELFFGEGSRLTVL.